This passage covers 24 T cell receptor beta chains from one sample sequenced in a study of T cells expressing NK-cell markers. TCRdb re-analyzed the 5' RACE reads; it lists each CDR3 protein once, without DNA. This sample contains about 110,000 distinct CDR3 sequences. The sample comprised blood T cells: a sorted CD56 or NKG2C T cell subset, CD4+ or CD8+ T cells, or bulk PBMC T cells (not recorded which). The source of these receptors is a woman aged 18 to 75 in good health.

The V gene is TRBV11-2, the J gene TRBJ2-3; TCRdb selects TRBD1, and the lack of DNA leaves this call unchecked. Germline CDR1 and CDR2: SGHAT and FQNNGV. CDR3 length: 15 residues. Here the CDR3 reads CASSLVWSGADTQYF.

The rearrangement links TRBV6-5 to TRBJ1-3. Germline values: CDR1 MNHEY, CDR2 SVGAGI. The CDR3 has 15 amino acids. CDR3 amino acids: CASSFIEEAGNTIYF.

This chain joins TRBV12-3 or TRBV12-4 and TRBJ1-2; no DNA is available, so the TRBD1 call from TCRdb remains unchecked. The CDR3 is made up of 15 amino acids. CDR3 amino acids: CASSSPSGTPYGYTF.

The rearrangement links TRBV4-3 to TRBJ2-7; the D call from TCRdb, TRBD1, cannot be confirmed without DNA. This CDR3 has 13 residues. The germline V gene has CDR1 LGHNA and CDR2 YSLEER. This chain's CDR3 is CASSQGVGGEQYF.

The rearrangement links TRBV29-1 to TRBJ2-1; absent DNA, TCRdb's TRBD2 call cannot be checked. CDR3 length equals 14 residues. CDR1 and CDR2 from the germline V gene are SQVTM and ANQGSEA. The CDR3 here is CSVGAASGSNEQFF.

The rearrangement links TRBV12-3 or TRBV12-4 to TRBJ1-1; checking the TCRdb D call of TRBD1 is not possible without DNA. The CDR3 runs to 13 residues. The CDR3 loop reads CASTPWDAPEAFF.

This chain's CDR3 is CASSQELLAGAHEQYF. This chain connects TRBV4-3 to TRBJ2-7; TCRdb names TRBD2, which stays unverified in the absence of DNA. The CDR3 loop spans 16 amino acids. CDR1 is LGHNA, CDR2 YSLEER, per germline.

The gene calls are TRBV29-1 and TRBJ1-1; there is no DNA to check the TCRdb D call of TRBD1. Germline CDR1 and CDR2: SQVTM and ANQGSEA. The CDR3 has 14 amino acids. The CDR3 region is CSVEVGGGNTEAFF. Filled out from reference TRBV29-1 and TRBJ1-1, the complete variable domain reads SAVISQKPSRDICQRGTSLTIQCQVDSQVTMMFWYRQQPGQSLTLIATANQGSEATYESGFVIDKFPISRPNLTFSTLTVSNMSPEDSSIYLCSVEVGGGNTEAFFGQGTRLTVV.

CDR3: CASSLGQGGTGELFF. V and J are TRBV7-2 and TRBJ2-2; as DNA is missing, the TRBD1 call by TCRdb cannot be tested. This CDR3 contains 15 residues. Germline V lookup: CDR1 SGHTA, CDR2 FQGNSA.

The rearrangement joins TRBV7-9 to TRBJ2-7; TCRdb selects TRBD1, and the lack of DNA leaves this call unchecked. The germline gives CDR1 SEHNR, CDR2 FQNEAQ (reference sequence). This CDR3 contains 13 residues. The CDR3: CASRVSPADEQYF.

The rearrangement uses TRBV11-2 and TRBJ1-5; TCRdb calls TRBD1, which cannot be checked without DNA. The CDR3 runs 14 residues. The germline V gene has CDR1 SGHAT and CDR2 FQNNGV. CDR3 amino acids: CASSFSGGNQPQHF. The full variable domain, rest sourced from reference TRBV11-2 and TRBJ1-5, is EAGVAQSPRYKIIEKRQSVAFWCNPISGHATLYWYQQILGQGPKLLIQFQNNGVVDDSQLPKDRFSAERLKGVDSTLKIQPAKLEDSAVYLCASSFSGGNQPQHFGDGTRLSIL.

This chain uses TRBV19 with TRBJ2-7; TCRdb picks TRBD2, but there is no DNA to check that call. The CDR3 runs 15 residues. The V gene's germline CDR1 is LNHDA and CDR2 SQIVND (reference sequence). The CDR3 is CASSPSWGALYEQYF.

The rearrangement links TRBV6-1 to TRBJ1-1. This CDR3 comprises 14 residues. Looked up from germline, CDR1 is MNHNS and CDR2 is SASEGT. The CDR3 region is CASSPLRVDTEAFF.

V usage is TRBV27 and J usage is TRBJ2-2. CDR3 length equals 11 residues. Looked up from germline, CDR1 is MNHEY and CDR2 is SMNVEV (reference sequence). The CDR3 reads CASSLDGELFF.

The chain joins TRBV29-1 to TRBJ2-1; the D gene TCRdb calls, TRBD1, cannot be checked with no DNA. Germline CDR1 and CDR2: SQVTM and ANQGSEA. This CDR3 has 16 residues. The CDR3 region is CSVIGGPVPPWDEQFF.

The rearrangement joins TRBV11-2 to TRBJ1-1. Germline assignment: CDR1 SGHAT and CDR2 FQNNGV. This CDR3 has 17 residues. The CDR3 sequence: CASSLDLRVSLNTEAFF.

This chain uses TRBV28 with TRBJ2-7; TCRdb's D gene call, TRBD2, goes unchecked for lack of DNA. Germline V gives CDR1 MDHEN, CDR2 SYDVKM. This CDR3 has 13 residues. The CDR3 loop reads CASSPTGEREQYF.

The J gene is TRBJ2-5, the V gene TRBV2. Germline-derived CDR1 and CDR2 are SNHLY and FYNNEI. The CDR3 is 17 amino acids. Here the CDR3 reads CASSEAVNRVTGETQYF.

The CDR3 sequence is CASSPRAGSYEQYF. This chain links TRBV7-9 with TRBJ2-7; TCRdb's D gene call, TRBD1, goes unchecked for lack of DNA. CDR1 is SEHNR, CDR2 FQNEAQ, per germline (reference sequence). The CDR3 loop spans 14 amino acids.

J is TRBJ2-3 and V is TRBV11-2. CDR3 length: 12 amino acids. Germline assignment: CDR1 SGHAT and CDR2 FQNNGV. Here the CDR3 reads CASSHYGDAQYF. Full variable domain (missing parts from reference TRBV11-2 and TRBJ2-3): EAGVAQSPRYKIIEKRQSVAFWCNPISGHATLYWYQQILGQGPKLLIQFQNNGVVDDSQLPKDRFSAERLKGVDSTLKIQPAKLEDSAVYLCASSHYGDAQYFGPGTRLTVL.

Here the CDR3 reads CAITSNRDRGPDEQFF. This chain uses TRBV12-3 or TRBV12-4 with TRBJ2-1; the D gene TCRdb calls, TRBD1, cannot be checked with no DNA. CDR3 length: 16 amino acids.

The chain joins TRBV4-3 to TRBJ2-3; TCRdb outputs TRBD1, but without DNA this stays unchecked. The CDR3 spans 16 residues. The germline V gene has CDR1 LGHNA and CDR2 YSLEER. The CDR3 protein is CASSQDRGTPTDTQYF.

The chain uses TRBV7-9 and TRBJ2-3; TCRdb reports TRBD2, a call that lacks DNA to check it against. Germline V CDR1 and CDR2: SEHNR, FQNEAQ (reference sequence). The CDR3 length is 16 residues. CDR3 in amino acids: CASSLEWTSRVDTQYF.

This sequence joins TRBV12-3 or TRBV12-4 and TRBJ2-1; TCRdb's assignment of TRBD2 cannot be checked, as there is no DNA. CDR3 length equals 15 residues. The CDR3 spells CASSLVSGEWGEQFF.